What follows is one T cell receptor beta chain and its context. What it binds is unknown. Germline assignment: CDR1 MNHEY and CDR2 SMNVEV (reference sequence). The CDR3 loop spans 15 amino acids. V gave up 5 bases and J gave up 3 bases; unmatched junction bases: 9. The sample is drawn from a study of OX40 agonist ivuxolimab in advanced cancers. Overall study: Patients enrolled in dose escalation were diagnosed with hepatocellular carcinoma, melanoma, renal cell or head and neck cancer. Overall study results and limits: It was not determined which antigens were specifically recognized by the peripheral T cells that had undergone clonal expansion.

Data came from immunoSEQ multiplex PCR; TCRdb stores just in-frame clones and leaves some out. This sample has 65,000 to 90,000 clones, with more than 80% found just once. Sequences were derived from CD4+ or CD8+ T cells sorted from blood, sampled in a trial of the OX40 agonist ivuxolimab. The chain carries TRBV27 and TRBJ2-7, with 8 bases matching TRBD2. This TCR came from an adult with an advanced solid tumor such as melanoma, head and neck, liver or kidney cancer. In DNA, the CDR3 is TGTGCCAGCAGTCCCGAAAGCGGGGGACGCTACGAGCAGTACTTC. Translating it yields CASSPESGGRYEQYF.